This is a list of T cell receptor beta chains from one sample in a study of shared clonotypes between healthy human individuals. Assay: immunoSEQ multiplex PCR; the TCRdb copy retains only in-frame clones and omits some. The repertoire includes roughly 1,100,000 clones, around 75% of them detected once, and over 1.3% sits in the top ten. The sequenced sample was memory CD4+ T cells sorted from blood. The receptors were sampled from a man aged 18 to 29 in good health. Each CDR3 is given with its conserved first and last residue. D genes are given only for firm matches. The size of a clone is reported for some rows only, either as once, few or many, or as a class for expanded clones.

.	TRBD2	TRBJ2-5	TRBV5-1	CASSLGRGVVETQYF	TGCGCCAGCAGCCTAGGACGGGGGGTTGTAGAGACCCAGTACTTC
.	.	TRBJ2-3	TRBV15	CATSPGGSSTDTQYF	TGTGCCACCAGCCCGGGCGGATCTAGCACAGATACGCAGTATTTT
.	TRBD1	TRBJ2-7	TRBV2	CASSFDRGASYEQYF	TGTGCCAGCAGTTTTGACAGGGGTGCCTCCTACGAGCAGTACTTC
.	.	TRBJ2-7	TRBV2	CASSEVSGPPYF	TGTGCCAGCAGTGAAGTGTCAGGACCTCCGTACTTC
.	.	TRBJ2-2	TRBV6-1	CASRGGPTNTGELFF	TGTGCCAGCAGAGGGGGTCCTACAAACACCGGGGAGCTGTTTTTT
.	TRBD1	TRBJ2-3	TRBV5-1	CASSRGQDLDTQYF	TGCGCCAGCAGCAGAGGACAGGATTTAGATACGCAGTATTTT
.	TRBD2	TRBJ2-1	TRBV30	CAWSVELAGEQFF	TGTGCCTGGAGTGTAGAACTAGCGGGTGAGCAGTTCTTC
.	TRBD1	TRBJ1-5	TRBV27	CASSSLQGASNQPQHF	TGTGCCAGCAGTTCACTACAGGGGGCGAGCAATCAGCCCCAGCATTTT
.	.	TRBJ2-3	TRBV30	CAWSEPDTQYF	TGTGCCTGGAGTGAACCAGATACGCAGTATTTT
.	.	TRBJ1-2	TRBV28	CASRGGCGYTF	TGTGCCAGCAGGGGGGGCTGTGGCTACACCTTC
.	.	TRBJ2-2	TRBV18	CASSFTGSTGELFF	TGTGCCAGCTCATTCACAGGGAGCACCGGGGAGCTGTTTTTT
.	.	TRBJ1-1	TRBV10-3	CAIRLTENTEAFF	TGTGCCATCAGATTGACAGAGAACACTGAAGCTTTCTTT
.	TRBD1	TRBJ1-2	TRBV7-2	CASSTTGGSNYGYTF	TGTGCCAGCAGCACGACAGGGGGATCTAACTATGGCTACACCTTC
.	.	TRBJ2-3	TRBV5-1	CASSLDGTRRDTQYF	TGCGCCAGCAGCTTGGATGGGACTCGTCGAGATACGCAGTATTTT
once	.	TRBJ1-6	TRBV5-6	CASRESGGNSPLHF	TGTGCCAGCAGAGAGTCCGGGGGGAATTCACCCCTCCACTTT
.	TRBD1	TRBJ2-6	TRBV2	CASTGSGGRAGANVLTF	TGTGCCAGCACTGGGTCAGGGGGTAGAGCTGGGGCCAACGTCCTGACTTTC
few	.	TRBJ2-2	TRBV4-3	CASSQDLIQRDRTGELFF	TGCGCCAGCAGCCAAGATCTGATCCAGCGGGACAGGACCGGGGAGCTGTTTTTT
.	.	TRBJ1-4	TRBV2	CASSPRTSGEKLFF	TGTGCCAGCAGCCCTCGGACAAGCGGAGAAAAACTGTTTTTT
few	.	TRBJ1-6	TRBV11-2	CASSFRVGSPLHF	TGTGCCAGCAGCTTCAGGGTTGGTTCACCCCTCCACTTT
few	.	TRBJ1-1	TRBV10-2	CASTGGNTEAFF	TGCGCCAGCACCGGGGGGAACACTGAAGCTTTCTTT